One TCR beta chain is described in this entry. The data were taken from a study of graft-versus-host responses after intestinal transplantation. Overall study: The recipients all started with anti-thymocyte globulin induction and then took tacrolimus and steroids for around three years. General study results and limits: The marrow of recipients harbored GvH clones, and ileum or blood showed some of them first.

With roughly 200,000 irradiated, violet-dye-labeled stimulator cells, roughly 200,000 CFSE-labeled responder cells were plated. The CDR3 contains 12 residues. Per the germline V gene, CDR1 is MNHNS and CDR2 is SASEGT. Trimming pared 5 bases from V and 3 bases from J, leaving 7 bases between. Produced via immunoSEQ multiplex PCR; TCRdb's table is partial and in-frame only. The sample holds 20,000 or so clones, about 45% seen once. The chain employs TRBV6-1 and TRBJ1-2; possible D gene TRBD1, 5 bases. The source of this sequence is a human patient who received an intestinal transplant. The specimen comprised alloreactive CD4+ T cells from a mixed lymphocyte reaction culture, sampled before intestinal transplant. Indicated subset: CFSE-low proliferating T cells sorted from roughly six-day pre-transplant mixed lymphocyte reaction (GvH or HvG direction). The CDR3: CASSRGDYGYTF. The DNA of the CDR3 is TGTGCCAGCAGTAGGGGCGACTATGGCTACACCTTC.